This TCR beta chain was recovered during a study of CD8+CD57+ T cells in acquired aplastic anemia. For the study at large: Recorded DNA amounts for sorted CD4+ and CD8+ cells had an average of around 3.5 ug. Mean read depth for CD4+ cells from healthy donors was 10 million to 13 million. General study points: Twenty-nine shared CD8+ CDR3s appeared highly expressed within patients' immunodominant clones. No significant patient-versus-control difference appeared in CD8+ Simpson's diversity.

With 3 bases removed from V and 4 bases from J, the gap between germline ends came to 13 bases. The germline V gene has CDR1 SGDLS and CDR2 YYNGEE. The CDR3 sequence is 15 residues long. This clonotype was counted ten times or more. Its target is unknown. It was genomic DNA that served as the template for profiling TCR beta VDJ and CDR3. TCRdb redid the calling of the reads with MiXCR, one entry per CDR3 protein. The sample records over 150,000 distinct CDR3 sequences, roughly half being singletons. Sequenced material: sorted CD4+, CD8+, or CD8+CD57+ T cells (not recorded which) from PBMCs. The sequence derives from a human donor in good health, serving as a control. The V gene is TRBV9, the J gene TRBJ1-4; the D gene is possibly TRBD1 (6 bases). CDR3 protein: CASSARQGFNEKLFF. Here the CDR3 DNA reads TGTGCCAGCAGCGCCCGTCAGGGGTTTAATGAAAAACTGTTTTTT. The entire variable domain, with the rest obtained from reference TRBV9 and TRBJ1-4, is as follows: DSGVTQTPKHLITATGQRVTLRCSPRSGDLSVYWYQQSLDQGLQFLIQYYNGEERAKGNILERFSAQQFPDLHSELNLSSLELGDSALYFCASSARQGFNEKLFFGSGTQLSVL.